Listed below are T cell receptor beta chains from one sample, sequenced in a study of neoadjuvant anti-PD-1 for oral cavity cancer. Clones were read by immunoSEQ multiplex PCR, and TCRdb kept only the in-frame ones, dropping some. The data show tens of thousands of clones, approximately 84% seen once. The sequences come from PBMCs, collected before nivolumab (anti-PD-1) treatment. The receptors were gathered from a person aged 40 to 85 with oral cavity squamous cell carcinoma. Both conserved end residues are part of each CDR3.

TRBJ1-5,TRBV19,CASGTGVQQPQHF
TRBJ2-6,TRBV27,CASSPISGANVLTF
TRBJ2-7,TRBV10-1,CASSPVGAFFYEQYF
TRBJ1-5,TRBV6-1,CASSEEWGGNQPQHF
TRBJ1-1,TRBV28,CASSPGGQSAFF
TRBJ2-3,TRBV30,CAWSSGLAGGTDTQYF
TRBJ2-1,TRBV5-5,CASSRMGNGGNEQFF
TRBJ1-1,TRBV10-2,CASRRQENTEAFF
TRBJ1-1,TRBV28,CASSGTGTGGSGAFF
TRBJ2-7,TRBV6-1,CASNPSGGPYEQYF
TRBJ2-2,TRBV6-5,CASKLWTLNTGELFF
TRBJ2-2,TRBV6-5,CASSRTPSNTGELFF
TRBJ2-2,TRBV5-1,CASSLTAGGNTGELFF
TRBJ1-4,TRBV7-9,CASSRDAEEKLFF
TRBJ2-2,TRBV19,CASWTGTNTGELFF
TRBJ2-7,TRBV10-3,CAISEDRASNEQYF
TRBJ1-2,TRBV11-2,CASSLDRVNQYGYTF
TRBJ1-1,TRBV5-8,CASRTGAEAFF
TRBJ1-5,TRBV6-1,CASSEGDQPQHF
TRBJ2-5,TRBV9,CASSVGDLETQYF